The clone carrying this T cell receptor beta chain was seen a few times. Antigen: not known. The record originates from a study of cytomegalovirus exposure and HLA in healthy donors. Sequenced by immunoSEQ multiplex PCR; TCRdb stores in-frame clones only, minus some. This sample has more than 45,000 clones; roughly 90% occur once, and the top ten carry approximately 2%. Overall study results and limits: Investigators reported approximately 170 TCR beta chains as tied to cytomegalovirus. With high specificity and sensitivity, the classifier reportedly diagnosed cytomegalovirus status.

The junction had 11 bases not matched to a gene; V was cut back by 1 base and J by 7 bases. CDR1 SGHDN and CDR2 FVKESK come from the germline V gene. The CDR3 extends over 16 amino acids. This receptor was obtained from a woman aged 30 to 39 in good health and CMV-seronegative. J is TRBJ2-7 and V is TRBV14, with 9 bases that match TRBD1. What was sequenced was PBMCs. The CDR3 DNA follows: TGTGCCAGCAGCCAAGCGCTTGACAGGGGGGTGAAGGAGCAGTACTTC. This encodes CASSQALDRGVKEQYF.